Shown below are 29 T cell receptor beta chains from a single sample sequenced in a study of technical replicates of blood from several donors. Clones were read by immunoSEQ multiplex PCR, and TCRdb kept only the in-frame ones, dropping some. The sample includes 60,000 to 75,000 clones, about 86% seen only once; the top ten take 4% to 6.5%. Sequencing input: PBMCs. The receptors were gathered from a human donor in good health. Some clones in this sample may be carry-over from other donors' samples.

V is TRBV7-3 and J is TRBJ2-2, with a possible D match to TRBD1 (6 bases). CDR3 size: 15 residues. Trimming removed 3 bases from V and 1 base from J, with 9 bases in between. Germline loops: CDR1 SGHTA, CDR2 FQGTGA. The CDR3 here is CASSFQQGNTGELFF. In DNA, the CDR3 is TGTGCCAGCAGCTTCCAACAGGGGAACACCGGGGAGCTGTTTTTT.

This chain links TRBV5-4 with TRBJ1-3; 8 nucleotides match TRBD1. The CDR3 length is 17 residues. With V trimmed by 4 bases and J by 3 bases, 12 bases remained unmatched. Germline-derived CDR1 and CDR2 are SGHNT and YYREEE (reference sequence). The CDR3 coding sequence is TGTGCCAGCAGCGACCCCGTCAGGGGGCGAGTTGGAAACACCATATATTTT. Residues: CASSDPVRGRVGNTIYF.

The chain uses TRBV19 and TRBJ1-5, with TRBD1 identical over 7 bases. Germline V gene lookup returns CDR1 LNHDA and CDR2 SQIVND (reference sequence). Trimming cost V 8 bases and J 6 bases; bases outside gene matches: 7. This CDR3 contains 13 residues. The CDR3 protein is CASCTGEGQPQHF. The CDR3 DNA is TGTGCCAGTTGCACAGGGGAAGGTCAGCCCCAGCATTTT.

The chain employs TRBV2 and TRBJ2-5, with a weak D call TRBD1 (5 bases). The CDR3 consists of 14 residues. Germline V gene lookup returns CDR1 SNHLY and CDR2 FYNNEI. V was trimmed by 5 bases and J by 5 bases, leaving 15 bases between them. CDR3 in amino acids: CASSIPGNVETQYF. For the CDR3, the DNA is TGTGCCAGCAGTATACCAGGGAATGTGGAGACCCAGTACTTC.

The table lists this clone with a count of one. The chain combines TRBV11-2 with TRBJ1-1; 8 bases align to TRBD1. Germline CDR1 reads SGHAT; CDR2 reads FQNNGV. J lost 4 bases, V lost 5 bases, and 3 bases had no gene match. The CDR3 runs 13 residues. The CDR3 DNA reads TGTGCCAGCAGCCCTGACAGGGGCACTGAAGCTTTCTTT. Amino acids: CASSPDRGTEAFF.

CDR3 loop: CASSVSGKYTEAFF. The CDR3 region has the DNA TGTGCCAGCAGTGTTTCAGGGAAGTACACTGAAGCTTTCTTT. The chain is built from TRBV6-1 and TRBJ1-1; D is possibly TRBD1 (5 bases). CDR3 size: 14 residues. Trimming pared 4 bases from V and 3 bases from J, leaving 12 bases between. Looked up from germline, CDR1 is MNHNS and CDR2 is SASEGT.

The chain has TRBV30 and TRBJ2-6, with 10 bases identical to TRBD1. The junction had 4 bases not matched to a gene; V was cut back by 8 bases and J by 0 bases. The CDR3 runs to 15 residues. Germline V gene sequence: CDR1 GTSNPN, CDR2 SVGIG (reference sequence). DNA for the CDR3: TGTGCCGTGACAGGGGGCCTCTCTGGGGCCAACGTCCTGACTTTC. This gives the protein CAVTGGLSGANVLTF.

V and J are TRBV20-1 and TRBJ2-1; D gene uncertain. The V gene's germline CDR1 is DFQATT and CDR2 SNEGSKA (reference sequence). The CDR3 runs to 11 residues. Trimming took off 2 bases at V and 8 bases at J, with 7 bases between the two ends. CDR3 sequence reads: CSARLIYEQFF. CDR3 nucleotide sequence: TGCAGTGCTAGACTAATTTATGAGCAGTTCTTC.

The CDR3 is CASVSGRVATGELFF. DNA of the CDR3: TGTGCCAGCGTGTCGGGGAGGGTAGCCACCGGGGAGCTGTTTTTT. The rearrangement links TRBV7-9 to TRBJ2-2; TRBD2 matches 7 bases. The CDR3 extends over 15 amino acids. Germline V gives CDR1 SEHNR, CDR2 FQNEAQ (reference sequence). The V gene end was trimmed by 8 bases and the J gene end by 4 bases; junction bases not matched to a gene: 10.

In this sample, this clone turned up once. The chain is built from TRBV4-3 and TRBJ2-7; a possible D gene is TRBD1 (5 bases). CDR1 and CDR2 (germline): LGHNA, YSLEER. The CDR3 runs to 13 residues. V dropped 0 bases and J dropped 6 bases, with 9 bases sitting between them. CDR3 protein: CASSQDWGSEQYF. In nucleotides, the CDR3 is TGCGCCAGCAGCCAAGATTGGGGCTCCGAGCAGTACTTC.

The V gene is TRBV7-2, the J gene TRBJ1-5; D might be TRBD1 (5 bases). The ends were cut back, 4 bases at V and 8 bases at J, with 9 bases in the middle. Per the germline V gene, CDR1 is SGHTA and CDR2 is FQGNSA. The CDR3 consists of 12 residues. Here the CDR3 DNA reads TGTGCCAGCAGCTCGGACAACAAGCCCCAGCATTTT. Translation: CASSSDNKPQHF.

V and J are TRBV7-6 and TRBJ2-7, with a possible D match to TRBD2 (5 bases). Germline CDR1 is SGHVS and CDR2 is FNYEAQ. Trimming left V 7 bases short and J 4 bases short, with 23 bases between. The CDR3 runs to 16 residues. The CDR3 DNA sequence: TGTGCCAGCACCCGAGGACGGGGAGACGGAGTATACGAGCAGTACTTC. Translation: CASTRGRGDGVYEQYF.

The chain has TRBV11-2 and TRBJ1-4, with D possibly TRBD1 on 5 matching bases. The germline gives CDR1 SGHAT, CDR2 FQNNGV. The germline V and J ends were trimmed by 4 bases and 7 bases, with 13 bases remaining between them. The length of the CDR3 is 14 residues. The DNA for the CDR3 is TGTGCCAGCAGCTCGGGACTATCCAGTGAAAAACTGTTTTTT. Residues: CASSSGLSSEKLFF.

The chain joins TRBV4-1 to TRBJ2-7, with TRBD1 matching 12 bases. The germline gives CDR1 MGHRA, CDR2 YSYEKL. The trim removed 3 bases at V and 5 bases at J, leaving 5 bases unmatched. The CDR3 consists of 15 residues. CDR3 in DNA: TGCGCCAGCAGCCACGGGGACAGGGGGCTTGACGAGCAGTACTTC. It translates to CASSHGDRGLDEQYF.

CDR3 amino acids: CATSRDGGREQYF. The CDR3, as DNA: TGTGCCACCAGCAGAGATGGCGGTCGCGAGCAGTACTTC. This sequence joins TRBV15 and TRBJ2-7, with no clear D. Germline V gives CDR1 LNHNV, CDR2 YYDKDF (reference sequence). The CDR3 length is 13 residues. Between the trimmed V and J ends, which lost 0 bases and 6 bases, there was a span of 9 bases.

This clone was counted once. The chain uses TRBV30 and TRBJ2-7, with 10 bases matching TRBD2. From germline, CDR1 is GTSNPN and CDR2 SVGIG (reference sequence). The length of the CDR3 is 17 residues. The V gene end was trimmed by 0 bases and the J gene end by 5 bases; junction bases not matched to a gene: 13. The CDR3 coding sequence is TGTGCCTGGAGTGTGGGTGGACTAGCGGTAAAAAAGGACGAGCAGTACTTC. It encodes CAWSVGGLAVKKDEQYF.

V usage is TRBV29-1 and J usage is TRBJ2-1; TRBD1 aligns across 9 bases. Germline CDR1 SQVTM, CDR2 ANQGSEA. The J segment lost 2 bases and the V segment lost 7 bases, leaving 6 bases of the junction unmatched. This CDR3 contains 14 residues. The CDR3 coding sequence is TGCAGCGCCACGGGACAGGGCACCTACAATGAGCAGTTCTTC. Encoded protein: CSATGQGTYNEQFF.

The V and J genes are TRBV13 and TRBJ2-3, with 7 bases that match TRBD2. Germline lookup yields CDR1 PRHDT and CDR2 FYEKMQ (reference sequence). Germline trimming cut 1 base from V and 5 bases from J; bases unmatched to any gene: 9. The CDR3 covers 16 residues. The CDR3 protein is CASSLDGGGRLDTQYF. CDR3 bases: TGTGCCAGCAGCTTAGATGGGGGGGGACGATTAGATACGCAGTATTTT.

J is TRBJ1-2 and V is TRBV5-1; no reliable D call. Trimming cost V 5 bases and J 5 bases, with 16 bases left between them. The CDR3 length is 14 residues. Germline lookup yields CDR1 SGHRS and CDR2 YFSETQ. The CDR3 here is CASRLTPERYGYTF. The CDR3 DNA reads TGCGCCAGCAGGCTGACGCCCGAGAGGTATGGCTACACCTTC.

J is TRBJ1-6 and V is TRBV5-1, with TRBD1 matching 8 bases. Trimming cost V 1 base and J 7 bases; bases outside gene matches: 4. The CDR3 is 15 residues long. Germline V CDR1 and CDR2: SGHRS, YFSETQ. CDR3 residues: CASSLLDRENSPLHF. CDR3 coding DNA: TGCGCCAGCAGCTTGCTGGACAGGGAAAATTCACCCCTCCACTTT.

Turning to this clone: The sample carries other DNA sequences with the same CDR3. The gene calls are TRBV4-1 and TRBJ2-3, with 12 bases that match TRBD2. The CDR3 spans 17 residues. J was trimmed by 2 bases and V by 0 bases; bases with no gene match: 3. CDR1 is MGHRA and CDR2 is YSYEKL in the germline V gene. The DNA of the CDR3 is TGCGCCAGCAGCCAAGATGGACTAGCGGGGCTCACAGATACGCAGTATTTT. This encodes CASSQDGLAGLTDTQYF.

This rearrangement joins TRBV30 to TRBJ2-7; 9 bases agree with TRBD2. J gave up 7 bases and V 8 bases, and 12 bases lay outside the gene matches. The CDR3 spans 13 residues. The germline V gene encodes CDR1 GTSNPN and CDR2 SVGIG (reference sequence). CDR3 sequence (DNA): TGTGCCGGTGACGGATCGGCGGGGGGGGAGCAGTACTTC. Amino acid sequence: CAGDGSAGGEQYF.

This chain links TRBV7-3 with TRBJ2-1; 7 nucleotides line up with TRBD1. Trimming at V came to 3 bases and at J to 2 bases, leaving 4 bases not matched to a gene. The germline gives CDR1 SGHTA, CDR2 FQGTGA. The length of the CDR3 is 15 residues. CDR3 region: CASSFPGTAYNEQFF. In DNA form, the CDR3 reads TGTGCCAGCAGCTTCCCCGGGACAGCCTACAATGAGCAGTTCTTC.

This chain connects TRBV9 to TRBJ2-5; 9 nucleotides match TRBD2. CDR1 and CDR2 (germline): SGDLS, YYNGEE. This CDR3 region has 17 residues. J gave up 0 bases and V 0 bases, and 6 bases lay outside the gene matches. The CDR3 DNA reads as TGTGCCAGCAGCGTAGGTGGTAGCGGGGGATACCAAGAGACCCAGTACTTC. Translation gives CASSVGGSGGYQETQYF.

The V call is TRBV6-5, the J call TRBJ2-7, with a weak D call TRBD2 (5 bases). Germline assignment: CDR1 MNHEY and CDR2 SVGAGI. CDR3 length: 15 amino acids. Trimming removed 2 bases from V and 2 bases from J, with 13 bases in between. The CDR3 bases are TGTGCCAGCAGTTACGGGTCAATCGGGACCTACGAGCAGTACTTC. Its protein product is CASSYGSIGTYEQYF.

The genes are TRBV10-3 and TRBJ1-3; D is perhaps TRBD1 (6 bases). Germline CDR1 ENHRY, CDR2 SYGVKD. V was clipped by 0 bases and J by 4 bases, with 10 bases between them. This CDR3 has 15 residues. Here the CDR3 DNA reads TGTGCCATCAGTGAGTCGCAGGGGACGGGAAACACCATATATTTT. The encoded protein is CAISESQGTGNTIYF.

This clone was counted only a few times. The chain recombines TRBV5-1 with TRBJ2-7; D is perhaps TRBD2 (6 bases). Germline V CDR1 and CDR2: SGHRS, YFSETQ. V dropped 4 bases and J dropped 0 bases, with 11 bases sitting between them. This CDR3 is built from 14 residues. The CDR3: CASSSRESSYEQYF. CDR3 DNA: TGCGCCAGCAGCAGCCGGGAGTCCTCCTACGAGCAGTACTTC.

This chain joins TRBV5-4 and TRBJ2-5; tentatively, D is TRBD2 (6 bases). With 4 bases removed from V and 4 bases from J, the gap between germline ends came to 14 bases. Germline loops: CDR1 SGHNT, CDR2 YYREEE (reference sequence). The CDR3 length is 14 residues. The CDR3 DNA reads as TGTGCCAGCAGCCAGACTAGTTCGTTAGAGACCCAGTACTTC. This translates into CASSQTSSLETQYF. The full variable domain, in which reference TRBV5-4 and TRBJ2-5 provide the parts outside the CDR3, is ETGVTQSPTHLIKTRGQQVTLRCSSQSGHNTVSWYQQALGQGPQFIFQYYREEENGRGNFPPRFSGLQFPNYSSELNVNALELDDSALYLCASSQTSSLETQYFGPGTRLLVL.

The gene calls are TRBV6-1 and TRBJ2-1, with 9 bases that match TRBD1. Germline trimming cut 8 bases from V and 10 bases from J; bases unmatched to any gene: 15. CDR3 length equals 15 residues. The V gene's germline CDR1 is MNHNS and CDR2 SASEGT. CDR3 amino acids: CASCRTGTGQSEQFF. Here the CDR3 DNA reads TGTGCCAGCTGCCGAACCGGGACAGGGCAATCCGAGCAGTTCTTC.